The 5 T cell receptor beta chains below were found in one sample sequenced in a study of T cells in Graves' hyperthyroidism and ophthalmopathy. Amplification yielded TCR beta CDR3 regions, with RNA transcripts as the source. The primer set for the first-round RT-PCR of the TCR CDR3 was HTBI. TCRdb re-derived calls from the multiplex PCR reads in MiXCR, one entry per CDR3 protein. The data contain around 350,000 distinct CDR3 sequences, roughly 13% of them singletons. The sample taken for sequencing was blood. Receptors originate from a woman aged 18-30 years with Graves' hyperthyroidism.

This chain's CDR3 is CASSDGTGHNQPQHF. The CDR3 DNA is TGTGCCAGCAGTGATGGGACAGGGCACAATCAGCCCCAGCATTTT. The rearrangement links TRBV2 to TRBJ1-5, with 9 bases aligning to TRBD1. J was trimmed by 3 bases and V by 3 bases; bases with no gene match: 3. The CDR3 is 15 amino acids. The V gene's germline CDR1 is SNHLY and CDR2 FYNNEI.

This clonotype was observed many times. The chain employs TRBV7-2 and TRBJ2-1; 10 positions agree with TRBD1. With 7 bases clipped from V and 5 bases from J, the junction kept 5 bases outside the gene matches. Looked up from germline, CDR1 is SGHTA and CDR2 is FQGNSA. The CDR3 totals 14 residues. The DNA of the CDR3 is TGTGCCAGCATCCAGGACAGGGGGAACAATGAGCAGTTCTTC. It specifies CASIQDRGNNEQFF.

Ten or more counts support this clonotype. The DNA for the CDR3 is TGCGCCAGCAGCCCGACAGAGCACGAGCAGTACTTC. This sequence encodes CASSPTEHEQYF. The chain combines TRBV5-1 with TRBJ2-7; D might be TRBD1 (5 bases). The CDR3 consists of 12 residues. V was pared by 4 bases and J by 5 bases, with 10 bases between. The V gene's germline CDR1 is SGHRS and CDR2 YFSETQ. The whole variable domain, filled in from reference TRBV5-1 and TRBJ2-7, reads KAGVTQTPRYLIKTRGQQVTLSCSPISGHRSVSWYQQTPGQGLQFLFEYFSETQRNKGNFPGRFSGRQFSNSRSEMNVSTLELGDSALYLCASSPTEHEQYFGPGTRLTVT.

Ten or more counts support this clonotype. CDR3 DNA: TGCGCCAGCAGCGGGCTAGCGGGGCGGAGTGAGCAGTTCTTC. This sequence encodes CASSGLAGRSEQFF. The chain employs TRBV5-1 and TRBJ2-1; 9 positions agree with TRBD2. CDR3 size: 14 residues. V shed 4 bases and J 9 bases; nucleotides not matched to a gene: 8. Per germline, CDR1 SGHRS and CDR2 YFSETQ.

This clonotype is a singleton in its sample. The chain combines TRBV3-1 with TRBJ2-3; D is unclear. V lost 4 bases, J lost 3 bases, and 11 bases lay in between. This CDR3 is 14 amino acids long. Per the germline V gene, CDR1 is LGHDT and CDR2 is YNNKEL (reference sequence). Written as DNA, the CDR3 is TGTGCCAGCAGCCCATCTACTCTGACAGATACGCAGTATTTT. Translating it yields CASSPSTLTDTQYF.